Below, 23 T cell receptor beta chains from the same sample are listed, as sequenced in a study of OX40 agonist ivuxolimab in advanced cancers. The data were produced by immunoSEQ multiplex PCR, yet TCRdb's version contains in-frame clones alone and is incomplete. The sample consists of 80,000 to 100,000 clones, 85% to 95% of them appearing once. This specimen was CD4+ or CD8+ T cells sorted from blood, taken in a trial of the OX40 agonist ivuxolimab. The receptors were sampled from an adult with an advanced solid tumor such as melanoma, head and neck, liver or kidney cancer.

The rearrangement links TRBV6-5 to TRBJ1-3, with unresolved D. V was clipped by 5 bases and J by 8 bases, with 10 bases between them. CDR1 is MNHEY and CDR2 is SVGAGI in the germline V gene. The CDR3 covers 12 residues. Here the CDR3 DNA reads TGTGCCAGCAGTGGGCAGGAGTACACCATATATTTT. It encodes CASSGQEYTIYF.

The V and J genes are TRBV6-5 and TRBJ2-3; D remains unclear. With 5 bases removed from V and 6 bases from J, the gap between germline ends came to 3 bases. The CDR3 has 10 amino acids. Germline loops: CDR1 MNHEY, CDR2 SVGAGI. The CDR3 coding sequence is TGTGCCAGCAGTGGGGATACGCAGTATTTT. Residues: CASSGDTQYF.

This clone was detected once. The V and J genes are TRBV11-3 and TRBJ2-1, with a possible D match to TRBD2 (5 bases). Germline V lookup: CDR1 SGHNT, CDR2 YENEEA. This CDR3 is built from 13 residues. Trimming pared 4 bases from V and 3 bases from J, leaving 7 bases between. The CDR3 nucleotides read TGTGCCAGCAGCTATCGGGACTACAATGAGCAGTTCTTC. Protein: CASSYRDYNEQFF.

The J gene is TRBJ2-1, the V gene TRBV7-3; D may be TRBD2 (6 bases). The V and J ends lost 6 bases and 4 bases respectively, with 16 bases between them. This CDR3 contains 15 residues. Germline V gene data show CDR1 as SGHTA and CDR2 as FQGTGA. The CDR3 bases are TGTGCCAGCAGTATTGCGGGGTATTCTTACAATGAGCAGTTCTTC. It codes for CASSIAGYSYNEQFF.

CDR3 nucleotides: TGCGCCAGCAGCCAAGGGCATAGCCCCCAGGCCTCTTACAATGAGCAGTTCTTC. It translates to CASSQGHSPQASYNEQFF. The chain carries TRBV4-1 and TRBJ2-1; D is undetermined. This CDR3 is 18 amino acids long. Germline loops: CDR1 MGHRA, CDR2 YSYEKL. V was clipped by 1 base and J by 4 bases, with 20 bases between them.

The rearrangement uses TRBV29-1 and TRBJ1-1; D is uncertain. Germline lookup yields CDR1 SQVTM and CDR2 ANQGSEA. The CDR3 is made up of 12 amino acids. V was cut by 5 bases and J by 1 base, with 8 bases left in between. CDR3 DNA sequence: TGCAGCGTTACCGGATCGAACACTGAAGCTTTCTTT. Protein sequence: CSVTGSNTEAFF.

The gene calls are TRBV19 and TRBJ1-1; no definite D call. Germline V gene sequence: CDR1 LNHDA, CDR2 SQIVND (reference sequence). Trimming cost V 3 bases and J 10 bases, with 12 bases left between them. This CDR3 region has 12 residues. This chain's CDR3 is CASSIQDGVAFF. The CDR3 nucleotides read TGTGCCAGTAGTATCCAGGACGGGGTAGCTTTCTTT.

The J gene is TRBJ1-4, the V gene TRBV6-1, with no clear D. In germline, CDR1 is MNHNS, CDR2 SASEGT. This CDR3 is built from 15 residues. The V and J ends lost 4 bases and 3 bases respectively, with 12 bases between them. The CDR3 protein is CASSVQFGPNEKLFF. In DNA, the CDR3 is TGTGCCAGCAGTGTCCAGTTCGGCCCTAATGAAAAACTGTTTTTT.

This clone was seen a handful of times. Other nucleotide sequences in the sample specify the same CDR3. The gene calls are TRBV6-5 and TRBJ2-5; D uncertain. This CDR3 spans 11 amino acids. Germline CDR1 MNHEY, CDR2 SVGAGI. V was trimmed by 2 bases and J by 2 bases, leaving 0 bases between them. This CDR3 is CASSYQETQYF. The DNA for the CDR3 is TGTGCCAGCAGTTACCAAGAGACCCAGTACTTC.

The rearrangement uses TRBV5-6 and TRBJ2-1; no definite D call. The germline gives CDR1 SGHDT, CDR2 YYEEEE. V shed 2 bases and J shed 7 bases, with 4 bases lying between them. This CDR3 has 11 residues. CDR3 in DNA: TGTGCCAGCAGCTTCATGAATGAGCAGTTCTTC. Its translation is CASSFMNEQFF.

In its sample, this clone was seen once. This chain uses TRBV30 with TRBJ2-5; TRBD2 agrees at 9 bases. This CDR3 has 17 amino acids. CDR1 is GTSNPN, CDR2 SVGIG, per germline (reference sequence). V was pared by 0 bases and J by 1 base, with 9 bases of the junction left unmatched. The CDR3 is CAWSVSQRGAIQETQYF. The CDR3 nucleotides read TGTGCCTGGAGTGTATCCCAGCGGGGGGCTATCCAAGAGACCCAGTACTTC.

The J gene is TRBJ2-5, the V gene TRBV7-9; D is possibly TRBD1 (5 bases). This CDR3 is 13 amino acids long. The ends were cut back, 2 bases at V and 2 bases at J, with 6 bases in the middle. Germline V lookup: CDR1 SEHNR, CDR2 FQNEAQ (reference sequence). The CDR3 nucleotides are TGTGCCAGCAGCTTACAGGGACAAGAGACCCAGTACTTC. Its translation: CASSLQGQETQYF.

Points on this clone: At the DNA level, this CDR3 is encoded by other sequences in the same sample as well. CDR3 sequence reads: CASSGLAGPTDTQYF. CDR3 sequence (DNA): TGTGCCAGCAGCGGGCTTGCGGGCCCCACAGATACGCAGTATTTT. The chain employs TRBV2 and TRBJ2-3; D may be TRBD2 (5 bases). The germline V and J ends were trimmed by 6 bases and 2 bases, with 15 bases remaining between them. Germline CDR1 and CDR2: SNHLY and FYNNEI. The CDR3 is 15 residues long.

The chain carries TRBV30 and TRBJ1-6; TRBD1 is a possible D gene (6 bases). Germline assignment: CDR1 GTSNPN and CDR2 SVGIG (reference sequence). The length of the CDR3 is 14 residues. Trimming left V 8 bases short and J 0 bases short, with 11 bases between. This CDR3 reads CAATGTSYNSPLHF. CDR3 nucleotide sequence: TGTGCCGCCACAGGGACCTCCTATAATTCACCCCTCCACTTT.

The gene calls are TRBV7-2 and TRBJ2-5; 12 bases agree with TRBD2. Germline trimming cut 1 base from V and 3 bases from J; bases unmatched to any gene: 6. The CDR3 covers 17 residues. CDR1 is SGHTA, CDR2 FQGNSA, per germline. As DNA, the CDR3 is TGTGCCAGCAGCTTAGTGTTTGGACTAGCGGGGAAAGAGACCCAGTACTTC. This gives the protein CASSLVFGLAGKETQYF. The whole variable domain, remainder taken from reference TRBV7-2 and TRBJ2-5, is GAGVSQSPSNKVTEKGKDVELRCDPISGHTALYWYRQSLGQGLEFLIYFQGNSAPDKSGLPSDRFSAERTGGSVSTLTIQRTQQEDSAVYLCASSLVFGLAGKETQYFGPGTRLLVL.

This chain connects TRBV2 to TRBJ2-7, with TRBD1 matching 7 bases. The CDR3 runs 12 residues. Trimming at V came to 7 bases and at J to 6 bases, leaving 6 bases not matched to a gene. Germline V CDR1 and CDR2: SNHLY, FYNNEI. The CDR3 here is CASNHYRGEQYV. For the CDR3, the DNA is TGTGCCAGCAATCATTACAGGGGCGAGCAGTACGTC.

This chain connects TRBV5-1 to TRBJ1-5; 7 nucleotides align to TRBD1. This CDR3 has 17 amino acids. J gave up 3 bases and V 4 bases, and 13 bases lay outside the gene matches. Looked up from germline, CDR1 is SGHRS and CDR2 is YFSETQ. Written as DNA, the CDR3 is TGCGCCAGCAGCCCACCGCAGGGGGACCTTTTCAATCAGCCCCAGCATTTT. Translation: CASSPPQGDLFNQPQHF.

The J gene is TRBJ1-5, the V gene TRBV28; D is ambiguous. Trimming took off 4 bases at V and 9 bases at J, with 10 bases between the two ends. The germline gives CDR1 MDHEN, CDR2 SYDVKM. The CDR3 runs to 12 residues. In DNA form, the CDR3 reads TGTGCCAGCAGTTCCGGGATAAGGCCCCAGCATTTT. Its translation: CASSSGIRPQHF.

The gene calls are TRBV6-6 and TRBJ2-3; 10 nucleotides agree with TRBD2. From germline, CDR1 is MNHNY and CDR2 SVGAGI (reference sequence). J lost 2 bases, V lost 4 bases, and 6 bases had no gene match. The CDR3 consists of 16 residues. CDR3 sequence reads: CASSSGLAVHTDTQYF. CDR3 DNA sequence: TGTGCCAGCAGTTCTGGACTAGCGGTTCACACAGATACGCAGTATTTT.

This sequence joins TRBV4-3 and TRBJ1-5; D possibly corresponds to TRBD1 (5 bases). V was clipped by 0 bases and J by 1 base, with 10 bases between them. The CDR3 has 16 amino acids. Germline assignment: CDR1 LGHNA and CDR2 YSLEER. CDR3 in DNA: TGCGCCAGCAGCCAAGATCTCCGGGACAGCAATCAGCCCCAGCATTTT. This encodes CASSQDLRDSNQPQHF.

The chain couples TRBV7-3 to TRBJ1-4; 7 positions match TRBD1. This CDR3 has 15 residues. V shed 5 bases, J shed 0 bases, and the junction held 3 bases outside the gene matches. CDR1 is SGHTA and CDR2 is FQGTGA in the germline V gene. This CDR3 reads CASSPTGATNEKLFF. CDR3 nucleotides: TGTGCCAGCAGCCCTACAGGGGCAACTAATGAAAAACTGTTTTTT.

J is TRBJ2-1 and V is TRBV10-1; 13 bases align to TRBD2. Germline loops: CDR1 WNHNN, CDR2 SYGVQD (reference sequence). V was clipped by 3 bases and J by 0 bases; unmatched bases: 14. The CDR3 length is 21 residues. CDR3 DNA sequence: TGCGCCAGCAGTGATCCGTCGGGGACTAGCGGGATCGGGAGCTCCTACAATGAGCAGTTCTTC. This codes for CASSDPSGTSGIGSSYNEQFF.

On this clone: At one boundary the junction diverges from the germline segment, which might be a read error. This chain links TRBV7-2 with TRBJ2-5, with 10 bases identical to TRBD2. Germline loops: CDR1 SGHTA, CDR2 FQGNSA. The CDR3 length is 12 residues. The CDR3 nucleotides are TGTGCCAGCAGTTCAAGCGGGGGGGAAGATCACTTC. Its translation is CASSSSGGEDHF.